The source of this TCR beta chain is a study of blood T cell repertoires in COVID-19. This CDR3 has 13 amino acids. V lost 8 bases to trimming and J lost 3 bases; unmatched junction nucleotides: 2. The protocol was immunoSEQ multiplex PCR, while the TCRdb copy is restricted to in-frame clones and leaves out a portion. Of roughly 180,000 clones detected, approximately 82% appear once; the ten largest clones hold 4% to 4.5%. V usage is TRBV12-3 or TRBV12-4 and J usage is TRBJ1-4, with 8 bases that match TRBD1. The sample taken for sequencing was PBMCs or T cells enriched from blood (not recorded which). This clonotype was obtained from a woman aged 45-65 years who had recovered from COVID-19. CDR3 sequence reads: CASARGPNEKLFF. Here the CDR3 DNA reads TGTGCCAGCGCCAGGGGGCCTAATGAAAAACTGTTTTTT.